This is a list of T cell receptor beta chains from one sample in a study of cytomegalovirus exposure and HLA in healthy donors. Clones were read by immunoSEQ multiplex PCR, and TCRdb kept only the in-frame ones, dropping some. Among about 150,000 clones, approximately 94% were seen once, and the ten largest hold less than 2%. Material for sequencing was PBMCs. These receptors were collected from a man younger than 35 in good health and CMV-seropositive. The CDR3 runs from the conserved cysteine through the conserved F or W. Each record gives: V gene, D gene, J gene, CDR3 DNA, CDR3 protein. A D gene is named only where the DNA matches it firmly.

>TRBV27|TRBD1|TRBJ2-7
TGTGCCAGCAGAACAGGGGTTGGGTCCTACGAGCAGTACTTC
CASRTGVGSYEQYF
>TRBV27|TRBD1|TRBJ2-7
TGTGCCAGCAGGCTCACCGGGACAGGGGCATCCTACGAGCAGTACTTC
CASRLTGTGASYEQYF
>TRBV19|NA|TRBJ1-1
TGTGCGGCTCGGGGGAACACTGAAGCTTTCTTT
CAARGNTEAFF
>TRBV11-2|NA|TRBJ1-6
TGTGCCAGCAGCTTAGTGGGAGGGTTCTCACCCCTCCACTTT
CASSLVGGFSPLHF
>TRBV7-9|NA|TRBJ1-1
TGTGCCAGCAGCTTAGGGCAGGGGAGCACTGAAGCTTTCTTT
CASSLGQGSTEAFF
>TRBV6-1|NA|TRBJ1-5
TGTGCCAGTGCGGGAGGCCGAAATCAGCCCCAGCATTTT
CASAGGRNQPQHF
>TRBV7-9|TRBD1|TRBJ2-2
TGTGCCAGCAGCTTAGCGGTCTGGGACAGTTACACCGGGGAGCTGTTTTTT
CASSLAVWDSYTGELFF
>TRBV10-3|NA|TRBJ1-5
TGTGCCATCAGTGAGAGGGGGACGCAAAGCAATCAGCCCCAGCATTTT
CAISERGTQSNQPQHF
>TRBV7-8|TRBD2|TRBJ2-2
TGTGCCAGCAGCTTAGTCCTAGCGGGAAACACCGGGGAGCTGTTTTTT
CASSLVLAGNTGELFF
>TRBV5-1|TRBD1|TRBJ2-7
TGCGCCAGCAACACCGGGACAGACTCCTACGAGCAGTACTTC
CASNTGTDSYEQYF
>TRBV4-1|NA|TRBJ2-7
TGCGCCAGCAGCCAAGTAACGACCCACTATCCCTACGAGCAGTACTTC
CASSQVTTHYPYEQYF
>TRBV4-1|NA|TRBJ2-3
TGCGCCAGCAGCCTTAGTCACGCTACTAGCACAGATACGCAGTATTTT
CASSLSHATSTDTQYF
>TRBV9|NA|TRBJ2-7
TGTGCCAGCAGCGTAGGGGGGGGCGGTGAGCAGTACTTC
CASSVGGGGEQYF
>TRBV28|NA|TRBJ2-3
TGTGCCAGCAGTTTCTCGAGAGCTGACACAGATACGCAGTATTTT
CASSFSRADTDTQYF
>TRBV7-6|NA|TRBJ2-5
TGTGCCAGCAGCTCCCAGGGGCGGAGAGAGACCCAGTACTTC
CASSSQGRRETQYF
>TRBV5-1|NA|TRBJ2-1
TGCGCCAGCAGCTTGTCTTTTGGAGGGAACGATGAGCAGTTCTTC
CASSLSFGGNDEQFF
>TRBV7-2|TRBD1|TRBJ2-7
TGTGCCAGCAGCGCGTCCGGGACAGGGGTTTACGAGCAGTACTTC
CASSASGTGVYEQYF